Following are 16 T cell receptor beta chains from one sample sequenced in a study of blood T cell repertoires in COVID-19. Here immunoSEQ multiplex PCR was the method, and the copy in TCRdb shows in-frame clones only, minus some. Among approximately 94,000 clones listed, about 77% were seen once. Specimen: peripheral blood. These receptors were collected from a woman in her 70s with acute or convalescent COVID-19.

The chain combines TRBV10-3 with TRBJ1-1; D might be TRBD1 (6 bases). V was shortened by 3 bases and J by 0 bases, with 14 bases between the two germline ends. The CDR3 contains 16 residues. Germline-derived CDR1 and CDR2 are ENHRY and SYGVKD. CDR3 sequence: CAISETTGALNTEAFF. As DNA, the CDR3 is TGTGCCATCAGTGAAACGACAGGAGCCTTGAACACTGAAGCTTTCTTT.

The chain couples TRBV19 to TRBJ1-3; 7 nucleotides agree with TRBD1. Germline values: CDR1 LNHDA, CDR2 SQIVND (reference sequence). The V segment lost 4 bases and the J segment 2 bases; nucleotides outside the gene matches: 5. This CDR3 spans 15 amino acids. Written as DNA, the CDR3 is TGTGCCAGTAGTAACACAGGGGACACTGGAAACACCATATATTTT. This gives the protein CASSNTGDTGNTIYF. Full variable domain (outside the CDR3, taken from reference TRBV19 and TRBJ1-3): DGGITQSPKYLFRKEGQNVTLSCEQNLNHDAMYWYRQDPGQGLRLIYYSQIVNDFQKGDIAEGYSVSREKKESFPLTVTSAQKNPTAFYLCASSNTGDTGNTIYFGEGSWLTVV.

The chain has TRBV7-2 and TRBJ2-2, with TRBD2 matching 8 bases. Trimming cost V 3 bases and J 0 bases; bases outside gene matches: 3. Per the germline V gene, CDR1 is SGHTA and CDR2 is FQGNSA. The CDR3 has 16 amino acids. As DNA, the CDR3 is TGTGCCAGCAGCTTTCTCGGGGGGGCGAACACCGGGGAGCTGTTTTTT. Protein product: CASSFLGGANTGELFF.

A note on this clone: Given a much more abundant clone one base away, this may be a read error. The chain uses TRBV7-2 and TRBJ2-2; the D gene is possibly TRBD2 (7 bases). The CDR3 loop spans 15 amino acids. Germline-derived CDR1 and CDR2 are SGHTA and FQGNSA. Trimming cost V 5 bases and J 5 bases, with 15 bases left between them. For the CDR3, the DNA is TGTGCCAGCAGCGGGAGCCGGGGGGCAACCGGGGAGCTGTTTTTT. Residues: CASSGSRGATGELFF.

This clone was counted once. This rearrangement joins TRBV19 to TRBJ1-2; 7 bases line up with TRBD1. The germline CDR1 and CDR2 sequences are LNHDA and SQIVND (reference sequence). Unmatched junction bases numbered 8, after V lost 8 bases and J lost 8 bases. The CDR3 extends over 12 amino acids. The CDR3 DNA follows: TGTGCCAGTGAAGACAGGGTCGGGGGCTACACCTTC. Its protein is CASEDRVGGYTF.

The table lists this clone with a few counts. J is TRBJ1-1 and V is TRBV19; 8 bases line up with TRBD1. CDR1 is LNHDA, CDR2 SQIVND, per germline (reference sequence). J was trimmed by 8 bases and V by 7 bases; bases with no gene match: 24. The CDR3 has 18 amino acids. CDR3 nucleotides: TGTGCCAGTACCATAAGCGGTAGTAGGCAGGGGGCGCTAACCGAAGCTTTCTTT. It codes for CASTISGSRQGALTEAFF.

The CDR3 nucleotides are TGCGCCAGCAGCGGTAGCGGGGGTCAAGAGACCCAGTACTTC. Translating it yields CASSGSGGQETQYF. The genes are TRBV5-1 and TRBJ2-5, with TRBD2 matching over 9 bases. The CDR3 sequence is 14 residues long. Per the germline V gene, CDR1 is SGHRS and CDR2 is YFSETQ. Trimming removed 4 bases from V and 2 bases from J; junction bases left unmatched: 3.

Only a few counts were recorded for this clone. CDR3 sequence reads: CASSEGLAEYF. The CDR3 DNA sequence: TGTGCCAGCAGTGAGGGACTAGCTGAGTACTTC. This chain links TRBV6-1 with TRBJ2-7; 9 nucleotides match TRBD2. The CDR3 contains 11 residues. Trimming took 3 bases from V and 11 from J; bases not matched to a gene: 2. From germline, CDR1 is MNHNS and CDR2 SASEGT.

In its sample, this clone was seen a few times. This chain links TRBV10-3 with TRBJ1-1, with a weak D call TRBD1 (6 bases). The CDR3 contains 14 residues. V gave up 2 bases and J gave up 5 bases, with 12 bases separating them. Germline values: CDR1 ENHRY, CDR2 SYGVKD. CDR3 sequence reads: CAISENGRGTEAFF. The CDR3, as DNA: TGTGCCATCAGTGAGAACGGCAGGGGTACTGAAGCTTTCTTT.

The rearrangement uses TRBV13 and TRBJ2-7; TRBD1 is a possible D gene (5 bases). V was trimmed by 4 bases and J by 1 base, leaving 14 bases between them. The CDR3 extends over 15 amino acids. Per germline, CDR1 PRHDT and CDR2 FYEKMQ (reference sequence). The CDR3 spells CASSSWEDRSYEQYF. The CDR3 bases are TGTGCCAGCAGCTCTTGGGAAGACAGATCCTACGAGCAGTACTTC.

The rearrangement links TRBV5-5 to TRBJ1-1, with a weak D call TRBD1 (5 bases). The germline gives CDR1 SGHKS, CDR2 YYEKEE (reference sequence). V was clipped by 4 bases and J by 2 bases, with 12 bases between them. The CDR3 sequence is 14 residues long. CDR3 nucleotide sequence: TGTGCCAGCAGCCTGGACGGACAAAACACTGAAGCTTTCTTT. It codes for CASSLDGQNTEAFF.

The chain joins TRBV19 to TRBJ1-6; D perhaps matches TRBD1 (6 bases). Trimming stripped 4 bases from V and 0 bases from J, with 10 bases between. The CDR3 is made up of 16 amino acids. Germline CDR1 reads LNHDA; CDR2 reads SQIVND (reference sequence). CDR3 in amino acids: CASSTSRGSYNSPLHF. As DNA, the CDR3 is TGTGCCAGTAGTACTTCCAGGGGCTCCTATAATTCACCCCTCCACTTT.

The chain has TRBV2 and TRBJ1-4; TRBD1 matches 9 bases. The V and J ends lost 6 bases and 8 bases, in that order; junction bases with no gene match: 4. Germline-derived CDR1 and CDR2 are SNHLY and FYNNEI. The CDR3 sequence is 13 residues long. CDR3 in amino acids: CASRRDRDEKLFF. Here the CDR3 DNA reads TGTGCCAGCAGAAGGGACAGGGACGAAAAACTGTTTTTT.

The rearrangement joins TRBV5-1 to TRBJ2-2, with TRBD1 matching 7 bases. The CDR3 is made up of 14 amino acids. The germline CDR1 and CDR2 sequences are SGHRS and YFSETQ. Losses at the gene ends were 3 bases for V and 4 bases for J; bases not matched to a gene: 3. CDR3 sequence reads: CASSYQGVTGELFF. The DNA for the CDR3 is TGCGCCAGCAGCTACCAGGGGGTCACCGGGGAGCTGTTTTTT.

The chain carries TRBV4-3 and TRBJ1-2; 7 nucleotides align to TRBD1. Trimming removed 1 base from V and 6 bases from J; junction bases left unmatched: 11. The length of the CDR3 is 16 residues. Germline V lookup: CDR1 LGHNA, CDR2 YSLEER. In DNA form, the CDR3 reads TGCGCCAGCAGCCAAGCAGGAGACAGGGAAAAGGATGGCTACACCTTC. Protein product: CASSQAGDREKDGYTF.

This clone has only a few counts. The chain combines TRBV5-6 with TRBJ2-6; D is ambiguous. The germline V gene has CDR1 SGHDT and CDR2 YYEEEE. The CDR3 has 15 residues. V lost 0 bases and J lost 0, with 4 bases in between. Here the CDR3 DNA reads TGTGCCAGCAGCTTGGTAGCCTCTGGGGCCAACGTCCTGACTTTC. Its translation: CASSLVASGANVLTF. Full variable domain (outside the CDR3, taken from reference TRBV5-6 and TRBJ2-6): DAGVTQSPTHLIKTRGQQVTLRCSPKSGHDTVSWYQQALGQGPQFIFQYYEEEERQRGNFPDRFSGHQFPNYSSELNVNALLLGDSALYLCASSLVASGANVLTFGAGSRLTVL.